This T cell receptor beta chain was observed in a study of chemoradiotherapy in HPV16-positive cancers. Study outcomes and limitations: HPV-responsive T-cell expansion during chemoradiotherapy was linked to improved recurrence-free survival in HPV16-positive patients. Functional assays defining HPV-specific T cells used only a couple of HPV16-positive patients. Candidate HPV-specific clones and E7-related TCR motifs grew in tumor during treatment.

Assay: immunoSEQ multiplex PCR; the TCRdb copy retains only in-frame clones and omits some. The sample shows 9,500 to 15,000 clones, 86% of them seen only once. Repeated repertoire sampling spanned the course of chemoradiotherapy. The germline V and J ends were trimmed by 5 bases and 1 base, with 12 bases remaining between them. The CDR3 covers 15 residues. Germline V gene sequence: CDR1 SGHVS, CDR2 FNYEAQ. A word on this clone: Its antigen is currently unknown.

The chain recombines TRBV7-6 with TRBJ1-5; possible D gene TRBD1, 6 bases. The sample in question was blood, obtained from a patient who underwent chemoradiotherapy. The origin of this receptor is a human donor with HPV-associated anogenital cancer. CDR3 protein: CASSRMTGSNQPQHF. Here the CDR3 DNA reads TGTGCCAGCAGCCGGATGACAGGAAGCAATCAGCCCCAGCATTTT.